This T cell receptor (beta chain) is drawn from a study of cytomegalovirus exposure and HLA in healthy donors (dated by TCRdb to the late 2010s). Regarding the study in general: According to an earlier analysis of 587 of the donors, 200 million or so T cells yielded 90 million to 130 million unique TCR beta sequences and about 300 Gb of sequence data. Besides the first cohort of approximately 710 subjects, a separate validation cohort made up of over a hundred different subjects was used. To predict cytomegalovirus infection status, the study combined high-throughput TCR immunosequencing, statistical association of individual TCRs with disease status, and machine learning. In a later analysis, previously published TCR beta repertoires from about 670 donors were re-analyzed and high-resolution HLA genotyping was added so that TCR occurrence patterns could be studied. Every repertoire in the discovery cohort had been generated on one and the same sequencing platform. Using immunosequencing, the study profiled T cell repertoires from 666 subjects and related those repertoires to cytomegalovirus serostatus. A later genetic analysis used genome-wide SNP genotypes for 398 of the 666 donors, treating that subset as a discovery cohort. Class I and class II HLA loci were covered by the typing at four-digit resolution. Donor age, sex, ethnicity and CMV serostatus were compiled alongside the repertoire data. Because of strong linkage in the cohort, 4 to 6 DR-DQ haplotypes were treated as single units for association and clustering. Rather than using new phenotypic data, the later analysis identified candidate immune exposures from TCR beta sequences and from how often those sequences occurred across donors. To decide whether each TCR beta V gene segment behaved as functional or pseudogenic, an earlier analysis of several hundred of the donors relied on high-throughput TCR beta sequencing. Of the 300 to 500 genotyped donors, 65% to 90% were placed in the genetic ancestry cluster associated with self-reported Caucasian donors. The study aimed to test whether cataloging public T cell receptors could reveal signatures of past pathogen exposure. The number of donors typed differed by locus, with about 629-640 for A, B, C, DRB1 and DQB1, around 500 for DQA1, under 610 for DPA1, and some 450 for DPB1. Across 300 to 500 genotyped donors of the cohort, an average of approximately 200,000 unique TCR beta nucleotide sequences per donor were sequenced, and 15% to 20% of those sequences were non-productive. Roughly 300 gigabases of sequencing data and tens of millions of unique TCR sequences were included in an early release covering about 620 HLA-typed donors.

Libraries were built with the immunoSEQ multiplex PCR assay. For the multiplex PCR, a mixture combining 60 forward primers for TCR Vbeta segments and 13 reverse primers for TCR Jbeta segments was used. The CDR3 region of rearranged TCR beta genes was amplified from genomic DNA with a multiplex PCR assay. The amplified TCR beta libraries were sequenced on the Illumina HiSeq System as 87-base-pair reads. In the original analysis: A later analysis counted approximately 76 million unique TCR beta chains across the 700 or so repertoires, and 10 million to 12 million of these chains were shared by at least two donors. To remove PCR and sequencing errors, raw reads were error-corrected and collapsed into unique sequences using a nearest-neighbor algorithm that merged closely related sequences. CDR3 sequences were aligned to IMGT reference sequences to assign V, D and J gene segments. For a sequence to be retained, a match of at least six nucleotides was required to both a V gene segment and a J gene segment. Rearrangements were called productive when the CDR3 lacked stop codons and stayed in frame with V and J; all others were non-productive. Following IMGT convention, CDR3 was defined as the stretch from the second conserved V-encoded cysteine to the conserved J-encoded phenylalanine. In an earlier analysis of roughly 580 of the donors, sequences lacking an unambiguous match to a single V gene segment were excluded. In an earlier analysis of approximately 590 of the donors, V segments were called functional above 56.7% productive rearrangements and were called segregating when the between-donor standard deviation exceeded 5%. To diagnose cytomegalovirus status from the catalog of TCR beta chain sequences, a statistical classification framework was built. A later analysis assigned V and J genes by comparing TCR nucleotide sequences with IMGT/GENE-DB human TR gene sequences. The TCRdist pipeline was used in a later analysis to assign CDR3 sequences and most-parsimonious VDJ recombination scenarios. In a later analysis, every TCR beta chain was defined by the combination of its CDR3 amino acid sequence and its V-gene family, and reads without a unique V-gene family were dropped. To address suspected cross-contamination and a sequencing artifact, a later analysis removed a few hundred highly shared, low-generation-probability nucleotide sequences. For each public chain, a later analysis derived a clonal expansion index from normalized ranks of inferred template counts within each repertoire. Generation probabilities in a later analysis came from a VDJ recombination model fitted to out-of-frame rearrangements, and those results were checked against IGoR. In a later analysis, TCR-TCR, TCR-HLA and TCR-CMV co-occurrence was scored with hypergeometric tests, and a repertoire-size bias correction was applied to TCR pairs. To estimate false discovery rates, a later analysis permuted the HLA or CMV assignments 20 times. A later analysis grouped co-occurring TCRs with DBSCAN, adding TCRdist sequence similarity when clustering within HLA-allele-positive subsets. Repertoires with fewer than 30,000 or more than 120,000 public chains, plus five repertoires with anomalous nucleotide sharing, were excluded from co-occurrence clustering. TCRdb took this table from immuneACCESS and kept in-frame rearrangements with V and J called. Such tables lack part of the clones; where checked against another copy, unresolved V genes explain under half of the gap, and the rest is unexplained. The DNA gave D and trimming, while V, J and clone size come from that table. Here the sample has about 120,000 clones; around four fifths occur a single time. Around 3.5% of the sample is in the top ten clones.

Of note for this clone: Its antigen is not yet known. Nothing much larger sits one base from this clone, and base qualities are not available.

The CDR3 contains 14 residues, cysteine and phenylalanine counted. Only the CDR3 DNA stays, 42 bases, in frame from base 1. Deletion took 2 bases off V and 2 bases off J, with a span of 10 bases between the germline ends. The CDR1 and CDR2 encoded by the germline V gene are SGHTA and FQGNSA. In total, approximately 700 healthy bone marrow donors made up the cohort. At the time of sampling, all cohort members were nominally healthy, though unrecorded immune exposures were likely present. The donor tested CMV seropositive, placing the donor among the approximately 310 seropositive members of the cohort. Each donor provided a peripheral blood sample, and peripheral blood mononuclear cells were used for TCR beta sequencing. Genomic DNA was extracted from the blood cell samples with the Qiagen DNeasy Blood Extraction Kit. On the study overall, not on this receptor specifically: When HLA alleles, especially DR and DQ, strongly co-occurred, TCR associations were difficult to assign to individual alleles. Several of the top co-occurrence clusters appeared to be linked to parvovirus B19, influenza, CMV and Epstein-Barr virus, according to a later analysis. According to a later analysis, TCR association rates differed among HLA loci, with DRB1 alleles showing the most associated TCRs and HLA-C alleles showing the fewest. The authors suggested that the approach could potentially be extended to other disease states and immunological phenotypes. A further reported finding was that TCR beta sequences accurately predicted the HLA-A and HLA-B alleles for most subjects in the first cohort. Most CMV-associated TCR beta chains appeared to be HLA-restricted in a later analysis, and the HLA associations seemed to be driven largely by CMV exposure. At a false discovery rate of 0.05, a later analysis linked some 18,000 TCR beta sequences to specific HLA alleles. A total of roughly 160 TCR beta chains were listed by the study as associated with cytomegalovirus. The presence/absence analyses assumed that sequencing depth was roughly uniform across donors, and that assumption may not be true. Immune exposure information for the cohort was limited to CMV serostatus. Some IMGT-functional V segments, including TRBV6-2 and TRBV6-3, could not be told apart with the 87-base-pair reads, so those segments were excluded. The sequencing pipeline was judged likely to have produced a cluster of highly shared sequence variants as a technical artifact. Because HLA typing was unavailable for some donors at each locus, only the typed subset was used in association tests. Correlated functional status among segregating V segments might be attributable to linkage disequilibrium, but an unknown experimental factor could not be ruled out. A later genetic analysis associated a missense DCLRE1C variant with V-gene and J-gene trimming of TCR beta chains, and an independent cohort replicated the association. Cytomegalovirus status was reported to be diagnosed by the classifier with high specificity and sensitivity in both the original and validation cohorts. An earlier analysis of several hundred of the donors showed that most TCR beta V segments appeared in productive rearrangements either about 87% or about 30% of the time, which broadly matched IMGT annotations. A few of the identified cytomegalovirus-associated TCR beta chains were confirmed in vitro to be specific for cytomegalovirus antigens. In a later analysis, HLA-associated TCR beta chains showed more clonal expansion and lower generation probabilities than non-associated chains that were equally common. Approximately 16 rarely observed V segments, including chromosome 9 orphons, were excluded from the earlier analysis of 550 to 700 of the donors because counts were too low. Most TCR sequences were observed very rarely across donors, whereas some public TCRs were present in many individuals. Only TCR beta chains were sequenced in this cohort, and the absence of alpha or paired-chain data limited detectable features. In a later genetic analysis, fewer N-insertions in productive TCRs were reported among donors in an Asian-associated ancestry cluster than the roughly 670-donor mean.

The clonotype originates from a woman aged 40-49 years in good health and CMV-seropositive. Recombination linked TRBV7-2 to TRBJ2-7; the D gene is perhaps TRBD2, on 6 matching bases. The sequenced material came from PBMCs. The DNA sequence reads TGTGCCAGCAGCTTAACGGGAGTCCCCTACGAGCAGTACTTC. It specifies CASSLTGVPYEQYF.